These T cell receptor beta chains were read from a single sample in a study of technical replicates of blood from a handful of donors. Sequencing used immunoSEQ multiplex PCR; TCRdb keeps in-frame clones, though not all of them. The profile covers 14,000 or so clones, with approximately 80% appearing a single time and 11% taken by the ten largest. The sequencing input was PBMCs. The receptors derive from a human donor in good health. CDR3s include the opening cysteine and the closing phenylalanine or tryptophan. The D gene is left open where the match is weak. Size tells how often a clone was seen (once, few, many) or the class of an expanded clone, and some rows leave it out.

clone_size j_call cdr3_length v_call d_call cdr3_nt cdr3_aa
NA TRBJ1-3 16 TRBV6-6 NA TGTGCCAGCAGCTCTCCTTCGCGGGGGTCTGGAAACACCATATATTTT CASSSPSRGSGNTIYF
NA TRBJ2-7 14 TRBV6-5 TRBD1 TGTGCCAGCAGTTACGGGACAGGAACCTACGAGCAGTACTTC CASSYGTGTYEQYF
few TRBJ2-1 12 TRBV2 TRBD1 TGTGCCAGCAGTCGAAGGACAGGTGGGCAGTTCTTC CASSRRTGGQFF
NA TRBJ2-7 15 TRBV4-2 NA TGTGCCAGCAGCCCGGAGACTACCGCGGGGTACGAGCAGTACTTC CASSPETTAGYEQYF
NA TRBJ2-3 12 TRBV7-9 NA TGTGCCAGCAGTCCCGGTCCGGATACGCAGTATTTT CASSPGPDTQYF
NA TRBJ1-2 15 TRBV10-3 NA TGTGCCATCAGTGTTCAGGCGGGACGAATATATGGCTACACCTTC CAISVQAGRIYGYTF
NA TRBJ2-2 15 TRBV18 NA TGTGCCAGCTCACACCCCCTGACAGATACCGGGGAGCTGTTTTTT CASSHPLTDTGELFF
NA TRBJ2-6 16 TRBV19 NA TGTGCCAGTATCGGCGGTACCTACTCTGGGGCCAACGTCCTGACTTTC CASIGGTYSGANVLTF
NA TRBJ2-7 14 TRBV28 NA TGTGCCAGCAGTTTAGGGGAGACCTCCTACGAGCAGTACTTC CASSLGETSYEQYF
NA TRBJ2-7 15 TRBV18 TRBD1 TGTGCCAGCTCACCCCCGACAGGGGGCTCCTACGAGCAGTACTTC CASSPPTGGSYEQYF
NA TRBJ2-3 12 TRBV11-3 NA TGTGCCAGCAGCTCCTCAACTGATACGCAGTATTTT CASSSSTDTQYF